This T cell receptor beta chain came from a study of blood T cell repertoires in COVID-19. Across the study: COVID-19 samples, acute and convalescent, were from the United States, Italy and Spain.

V was cut by 1 base and J by 0 bases, with 10 bases left in between. The CDR3 runs to 15 residues. Germline CDR1 and CDR2: GTSNPN and SVGIG (reference sequence). Per the original methods: By means of reference gene primer amplification, nucleated cell counts were estimated. The assay was immunoSEQ multiplex PCR, and TCRdb's table has in-frame clones only and misses some. That table supplies the V and J calls and clone size; D and trimming were determined from the DNA. The table lists under 400,000 clones, approximately 89% of them singletons. Patients at the Seattle site were enrolled during active infection and followed longitudinally.

Sequenced sample: peripheral blood. The sequence was collected from a woman aged 25 to 39 with COVID-19, enrolled during active disease. The chain joins TRBV30 to TRBJ1-3; maybe TRBD1 (5 bases). CDR3 sequence reads: CAWSGPGGSGNTIYF. The CDR3, as DNA: TGTGCCTGGAGTGGCCCCGGGGGCTCTGGAAACACCATATATTTT.